The clone carrying this T cell receptor (beta chain) was recorded many times. Its target is not known. This entry is derived from a study of post-analysis software for immune sequencing data. Study-level background: Recorded subtypes: relapsing-remitting, secondary progressive, progressive-relapsing; some patients unannotated.

The CDR3 loop spans 14 amino acids. Germline V gives CDR1 MNHNY, CDR2 SVGAGI (reference sequence). Between the trimmed V and J ends, which lost 4 bases and 6 bases, there was a span of 16 bases. The TCR beta cDNA libraries contained unique molecular identifiers. Yield was roughly 0.5 million cDNA molecules from approximately 0.91 to 9.4 million T cells. Using its own MiXCR run on the PCR reads, TCRdb lists one record per CDR3 protein. The table includes 250,000 to 300,000 distinct CDR3 sequences, just over 35% detected once. Whole-study results and caveats: In multiple sclerosis, normalized Chao1 diversity was significantly below that of controls. Patients showed TRBV5-6, TRBV5-1 and TRBV20-1 among 4 or 5 TRBV segments more frequent than in controls. By F measure, strong co-clustering occurred among samples prepared in the same batch.

This TCR came from a girl under 18 with multiple sclerosis. V and J are TRBV6-6 and TRBJ2-7; D may be TRBD1 or TRBD2 (6 bases each). Material for sequencing was blood. The CDR3 nucleotides are TGTGCCAGCAGTTCCGGGGGCCCACCCGCCGAGCAGTACTTC. Its protein is CASSSGGPPAEQYF.